The 2 T cell receptor beta chains below were found in one sample sequenced in a study of T cell responses to AZD1222 COVID-19 vaccine. Some clones are missing from TCRdb's copy, which holds only in-frame ones; the method was immunoSEQ multiplex PCR. In the table there are about 150,000 clones, about 92% of which are singletons. The sample consisted of peripheral blood, taken 28 days after the second AZD1222 dose. Source of these receptors: an adult who received the AZD1222 COVID-19 vaccine.

This clone showed up just once. The rearrangement links TRBV25-1 to TRBJ2-7; the D gene is possibly TRBD2 (5 bases). V gave up 2 bases and J gave up 3 bases, with 8 bases separating them. The CDR3 is made up of 13 amino acids. Germline V gene data show CDR1 as MGHDK and CDR2 as SYGVNS. For the CDR3, the DNA is TGTGCCAGCAGTGAACCCCGGGGCTACGAGCAGTACTTC. Protein product: CASSEPRGYEQYF.

This rearrangement joins TRBV3-1 (or the pseudogene TRBV3-2) to TRBJ1-2, with D hard to call. V was pared by 5 bases and J by 3 bases, with 16 bases between. Germline lookup yields CDR1 LGHDT and CDR2 YNNKEL (reference sequence). The CDR3 has 15 residues. CDR3 sequence: CASSRSLDGDYGYTF. The CDR3 nucleotides are TGTGCCAGCAGCAGATCGTTGGACGGGGACTATGGCTACACCTTC.